This T cell receptor (beta chain) is drawn from a study of T cell repertoires in cytomegalovirus infection. The wider study: Signatures in public TCR beta sequences pointed to both CMV infection and matching HLA type. Findings and limits, study-wide: CMV-specific TCR beta clonotypes restricted by HLA-C were the ones dominating the ex vivo response.

This clonotype was found a few times. The antigen is not known. Via MiXCR, TCRdb re-called the reads, giving one row per CDR3 protein. This repertoire shows 300,000 to 400,000 distinct CDR3 sequences, 25% to 35% found once; its top ten account for 20%. V shed 4 bases and J 3 bases; nucleotides not matched to a gene: 5. The CDR3 extends over 14 amino acids. The germline V gene has CDR1 MGHDK and CDR2 SYGVNS. Sequences were derived from cultured PBMCs, sampled from culture after CMV antigen stimulation. The TCR was taken from a human donor in good health (CMV status not recorded). Some clones in this sample may be carry-over from other donors' samples. This chain links TRBV25-1 with TRBJ2-7; 8 bases are a match to TRBD1. For the CDR3, the DNA is TGTGCCAGCAGTGGGACAGGGTTCGACTACGAGCAGTACTTC. Translation gives CASSGTGFDYEQYF.